This TCR beta chain was documented in a study of T cells in localized non-small cell lung cancer. Study results and limitations: There were a median roughly 60 of the top 100 tumor clones appearing in adjacent lung. Heterogeneity is still possible, as just one tumor region was sequenced.

With regard to this clone: Its specificity is not known.

Method: immunoSEQ multiplex PCR; TCRdb's copy keeps in-frame clones and lacks some. The sample carries 40,000 to 55,000 clones, about three quarters recorded once. The clonotype comes from a woman aged 35 to 70 with stage II lung adenocarcinoma. This specimen consisted of PBMCs, obtained before any cancer treatment.

This CDR3 is CASSLEVADLYNEQFF. CDR3 DNA: TGTGCCAGCAGCTTAGAGGTAGCGGATCTCTACAATGAGCAGTTCTTC. The chain couples TRBV7-6 to TRBJ2-1; maybe TRBD2 (6 bases). The CDR3 consists of 16 residues. The germline CDR1 and CDR2 sequences are SGHVS and FNYEAQ. The V end lost 1 base, the J end lost 3 bases, and 13 bases lay between the germline ends.